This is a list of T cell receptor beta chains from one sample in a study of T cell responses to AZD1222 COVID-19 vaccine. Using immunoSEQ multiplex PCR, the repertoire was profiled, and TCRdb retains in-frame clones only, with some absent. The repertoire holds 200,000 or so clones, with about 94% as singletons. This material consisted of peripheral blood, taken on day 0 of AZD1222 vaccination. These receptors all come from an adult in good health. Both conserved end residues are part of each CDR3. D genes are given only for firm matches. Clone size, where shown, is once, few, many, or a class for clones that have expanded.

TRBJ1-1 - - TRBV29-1 TGCAGCGTTGAAGGGACGGTGAACACTGAAGCTTTCTTT CSVEGTVNTEAFF
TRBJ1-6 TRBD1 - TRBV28 TGTGCCTTCAAGCCCGGGACAGGGAATTCACCCCTCCACTTT CAFKPGTGNSPLHF
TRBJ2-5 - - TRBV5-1 TGCGCCAGCAGCTTGGGGGATGAGACAAACCAAGAGACCCAGTACTTC CASSLGDETNQETQYF
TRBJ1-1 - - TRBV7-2 TGTGCCAGCAGCATCTCCCGGGGCACTGAAGCTTTCTTT CASSISRGTEAFF
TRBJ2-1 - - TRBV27 TGTGCCAGCAGTGGGGCGGGGAATACCTACAATGAGCAGTTCTTC CASSGAGNTYNEQFF
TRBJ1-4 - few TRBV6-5 TGTGCCAGCAGTTACTCCGCAGTCTTGGCTAATGAAAAACTGTTTTTT CASSYSAVLANEKLFF
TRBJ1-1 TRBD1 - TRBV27 TGTGCCAGCTCCCTCCGGGACAGCACTGAAGCTTTCTTT CASSLRDSTEAFF
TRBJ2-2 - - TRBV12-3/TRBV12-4 TGTGCCAGCAGCCCCGGGGCCTACGGGCTGTTTTTT CASSPGAYGLFF
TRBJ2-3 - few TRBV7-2 TGTGCCAGCAGCTTAGCTAGTGGGACTCCCCCAACAGATACGCAGTATTTT CASSLASGTPPTDTQYF
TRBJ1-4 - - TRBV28 TGTGCCAGCAGTTTATGGGGCAGGGGAGAGGATGCGAAGGAAAAACTGTTTTTT CASSLWGRGEDAKEKLFF
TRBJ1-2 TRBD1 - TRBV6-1 TGTGCCAGCAGTGAAGACAGGGGGCGCAGCTATGGCTACACCTTC CASSEDRGRSYGYTF
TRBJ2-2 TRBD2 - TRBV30 TGTGCCTGCGGGAGGGCGGCTTGGGAGCTGTTTTTT CACGRAAWELFF
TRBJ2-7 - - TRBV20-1 TGCAGTGCTAGTCTCCTAGTCGGTATGAGCGAGCAGTACTTC CSASLLVGMSEQYF
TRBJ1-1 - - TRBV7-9 TGTGCCAGCAGCTTAGCCAGGGGTCTGACTGAAGCTTTCTTT CASSLARGLTEAFF
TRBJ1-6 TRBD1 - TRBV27 TGTGCCAGCAGCCCCGGGACAGGCTATTCACCCCTCCACTTT CASSPGTGYSPLHF
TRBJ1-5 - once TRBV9 TGTGCCAGCAGCCCAACGGACCTCAATCAGCCCCAGCATTTT CASSPTDLNQPQHF
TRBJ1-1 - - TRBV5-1 TGCGCCAGCAGCTTGTTGGGTGACACTGAAGCTTTCTTT CASSLLGDTEAFF
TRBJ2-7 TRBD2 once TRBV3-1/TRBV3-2 TGTGCCAGCAGCCAAGGGGGGGGTTTAGACGAGCAGTACTTC CASSQGGGLDEQYF
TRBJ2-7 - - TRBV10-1 TGCGCCAGCAAAATAGACAGCTCCTACGAGCAGTACTTC CASKIDSSYEQYF
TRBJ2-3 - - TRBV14 TGTGCCAGCAGCCAAGGAGTGGGATTGGCACAAGATACGCAGTATTTT CASSQGVGLAQDTQYF
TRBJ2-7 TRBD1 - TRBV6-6 TGTGCCAGCAGGCCATTGGACAGGGCTAAACCCTACGAGCAGTACTTC CASRPLDRAKPYEQYF
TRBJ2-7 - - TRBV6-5 TGTGCCAGCACTTCGGCCACCCCAGGCGAGCAGTACTTC CASTSATPGEQYF
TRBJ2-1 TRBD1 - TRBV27 TGTGCCAGCAGTTTATCAGGACAGGTGAGCTCCTACAATGAGCAGTTCTTC CASSLSGQVSSYNEQFF
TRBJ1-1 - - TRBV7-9 TGTGCCAGCAGCCCAGGCTCAGGGAACACTGAAGCTTTCTTT CASSPGSGNTEAFF
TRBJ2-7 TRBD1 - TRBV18 TGTGCCAGCTCAGACAGGGCACCCTACGAGCAGTACTTC CASSDRAPYEQYF
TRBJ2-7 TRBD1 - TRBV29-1 TGCAGCGTTGTGCGGGGGGACAGGGGGTACGAGCAGTACTTC CSVVRGDRGYEQYF
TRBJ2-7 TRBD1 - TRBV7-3 TGTGCCAGCAGCTTAACAGGGACAGCCGAGCAGTACTTC CASSLTGTAEQYF
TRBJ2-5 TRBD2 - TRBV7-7 TGTGCTAGCGGCCAGCGGGGCCCCGGGGAGACCCAGTACTTC CASGQRGPGETQYF
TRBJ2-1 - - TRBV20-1 TGCAGTGCTAGTAACAGCAGGGTTATAGGAAATGAGCAGTTCTTC CSASNSRVIGNEQFF
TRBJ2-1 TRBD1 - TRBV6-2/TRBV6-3 TGTGCCAGCAGTTACAATTCCCAGGGGGCGGGTGAGCAGTTCTTC CASSYNSQGAGEQFF
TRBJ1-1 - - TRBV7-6 TGTGCCAGCAGCCTCAATAAAGGCATGAACACTGAAGCTTTCTTT CASSLNKGMNTEAFF
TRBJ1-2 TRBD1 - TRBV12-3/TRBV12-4 TGTGCCAGCAGTCGGACAGGGGGTCATGGCTACACCTTC CASSRTGGHGYTF
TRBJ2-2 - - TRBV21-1 TGTGCCAGCAGCAAACCCCGCCCTAGCGGGAGTTTATCCGGGGAGCTGTTTTTT CASSKPRPSGSLSGELFF
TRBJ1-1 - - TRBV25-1 TGTGCCAGCAGGGGTTTCCTAGGGATGAACACTGAAGCTTTCTTT CASRGFLGMNTEAFF
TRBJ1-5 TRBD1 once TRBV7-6 TGTGCCAGCAGCTTAGGGCGGGACAGGGGCTCCCGGGATCAGCCCCAGCATTTT CASSLGRDRGSRDQPQHF
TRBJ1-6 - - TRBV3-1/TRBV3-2 TGTGCCAGCAGCCAAGGGTATAGGGGATATAATTCACCCCTCCACTTT CASSQGYRGYNSPLHF